This T cell receptor (beta chain) was captured by sequencing in a study of T cell responses to AZD1222 COVID-19 vaccine. Overall study context: Combined were second doses at about 4 or about 12 weeks. Study-wide results and caveats: Breadth and depth of Spike-specific TCRs rose after two AZD1222 doses. The donors showed a predominance of white British ancestry and of females, with possible underestimation of clonal diversity.

This clone was detected a few times. Its antigen is currently unknown. The CDR3 spans 17 residues. Unmatched junction bases numbered 13, after V lost 3 bases and J lost 5 bases. CDR1 is MDHEN and CDR2 is SYDVKM in the germline V gene. TCRdb's copy holds only in-frame clones and misses some; the assay was immunoSEQ multiplex PCR. The data hold about 120,000 clones, with roughly 87% observed a single time. The sample was peripheral blood, taken on day 0 of AZD1222 vaccination. This clonotype originated in an adult in good health. This rearrangement joins TRBV28 to TRBJ1-1; 9 bases are a match to TRBD1. The CDR3 region is CASSLGTGYSPGTEAFF. The CDR3 DNA follows: TGTGCCAGCAGTTTGGGGACAGGGTATAGTCCGGGGACTGAAGCTTTCTTT.